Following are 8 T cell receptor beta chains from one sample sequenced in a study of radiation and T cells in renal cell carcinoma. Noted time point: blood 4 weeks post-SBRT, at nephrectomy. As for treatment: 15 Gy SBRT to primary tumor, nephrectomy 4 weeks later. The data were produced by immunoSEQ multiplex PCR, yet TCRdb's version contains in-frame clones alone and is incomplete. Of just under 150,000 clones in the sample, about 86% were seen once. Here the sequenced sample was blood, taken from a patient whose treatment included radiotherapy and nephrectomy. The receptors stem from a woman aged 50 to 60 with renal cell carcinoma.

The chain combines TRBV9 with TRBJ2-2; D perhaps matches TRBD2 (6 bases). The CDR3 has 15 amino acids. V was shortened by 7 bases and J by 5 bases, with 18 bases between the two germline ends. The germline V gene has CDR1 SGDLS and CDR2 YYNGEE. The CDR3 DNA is TGTGCCAGCTCCAAAGGAGGGGCGTATACCGGGGAGCTGTTTTTT. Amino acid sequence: CASSKGGAYTGELFF.

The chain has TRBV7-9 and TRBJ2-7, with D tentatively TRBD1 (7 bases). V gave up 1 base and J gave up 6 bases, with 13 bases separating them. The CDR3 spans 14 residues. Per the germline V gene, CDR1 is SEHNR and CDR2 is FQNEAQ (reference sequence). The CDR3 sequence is CASSLGGQGGEQYF. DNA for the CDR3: TGTGCCAGCAGCTTAGGAGGGCAGGGGGGCGAGCAGTACTTC.

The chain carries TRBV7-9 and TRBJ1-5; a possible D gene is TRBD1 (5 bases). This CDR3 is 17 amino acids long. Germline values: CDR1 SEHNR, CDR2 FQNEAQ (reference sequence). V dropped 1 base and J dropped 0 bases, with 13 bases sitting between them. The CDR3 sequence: CASSLGGRGYSNQPQHF. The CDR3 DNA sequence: TGTGCCAGCAGCTTAGGGGGTAGGGGATATAGCAATCAGCCCCAGCATTTT.

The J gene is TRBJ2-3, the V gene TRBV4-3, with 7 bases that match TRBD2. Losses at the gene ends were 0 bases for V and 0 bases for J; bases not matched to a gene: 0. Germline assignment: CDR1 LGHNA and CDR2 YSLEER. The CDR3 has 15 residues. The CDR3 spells CASSQDSGSTDTQYF. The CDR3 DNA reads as TGCGCCAGCAGCCAAGATAGCGGGAGCACAGATACGCAGTATTTT.

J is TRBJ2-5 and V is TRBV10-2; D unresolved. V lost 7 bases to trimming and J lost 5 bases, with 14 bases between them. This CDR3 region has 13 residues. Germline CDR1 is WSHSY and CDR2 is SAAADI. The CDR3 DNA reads TGCGCCAGCACTCAGCGACGGTCGGAGACCCAGTACTTC. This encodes CASTQRRSETQYF.

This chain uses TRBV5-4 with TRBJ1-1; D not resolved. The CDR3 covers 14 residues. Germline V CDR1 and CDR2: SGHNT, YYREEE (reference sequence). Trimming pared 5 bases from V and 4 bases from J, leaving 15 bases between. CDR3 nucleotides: TGTGCCAGCAGTAACCAGGATATTGGCACTGAAGCTTTCTTT. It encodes CASSNQDIGTEAFF.

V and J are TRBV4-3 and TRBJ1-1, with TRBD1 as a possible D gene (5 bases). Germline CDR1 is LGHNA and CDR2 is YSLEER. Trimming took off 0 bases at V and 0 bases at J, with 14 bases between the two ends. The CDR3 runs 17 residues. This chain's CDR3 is CASSQEWPGGMNTEAFF. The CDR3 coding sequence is TGCGCCAGCAGCCAAGAGTGGCCTGGGGGGATGAACACTGAAGCTTTCTTT.

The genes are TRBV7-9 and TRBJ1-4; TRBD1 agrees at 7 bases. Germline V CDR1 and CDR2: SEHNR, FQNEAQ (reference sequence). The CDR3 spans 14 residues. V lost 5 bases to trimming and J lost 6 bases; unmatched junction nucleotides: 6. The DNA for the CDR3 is TGTGCCAGCAGCCTGACAGGGAGGTATGAAAAACTGTTTTTT. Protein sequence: CASSLTGRYEKLFF.